This TCR beta chain was identified in a study of regulatory T cells in long-lasting Graves disease. Study context: Under 3 months of antithyroid drugs had been taken by newly diagnosed Graves' patients.

Noted time point: newly diagnosed GD, antithyroid drugs for less than 3 months. Scientists built the TCR library using RNA that was extracted from PBMCs. EDTA tubes collected roughly 9.6 milliliters of peripheral blood. Trimming took off 1 base at V and 1 base at J, with 14 bases between the two ends. The CDR3 sequence is 17 residues long. Germline V CDR1 and CDR2: LNHDA, SQIVND (reference sequence). Building of the TCR beta libraries involved iRepertoire HTBI primers and Arm-PCR of CDR3 regions. TCRdb called the multiplex PCR reads again in MiXCR, with one record for every CDR3 protein. The sample shows about 420,000 distinct CDR3 sequences, approximately 16% of them seen only once. These data are also associated with another study on T cells in Graves' hyperthyroidism and ophthalmopathy. As that report states: Diagnosis relied on clinical symptoms, serum thyroxine and TRAb, thyroid ultrasound and orbital computed tomography.

This sequence joins TRBV19 and TRBJ2-1; D remains ambiguous. The receptor comes from a woman between 18 and 29 years old with Graves disease. This specimen consisted of peripheral blood mononuclear cells (PBMCs), obtained at new diagnosis, from a patient treated with antithyroid drugs. CDR3 bases: TGTGCCAGTAGTATAGTTCTTAAGGCTAGGTCCTACAATGAGCAGTTCTTC. It translates to CASSIVLKARSYNEQFF.